This is a list of T cell receptor beta chains from one sample in a study of blood T cells in healthy people across ages. TCRdb called the 5' RACE reads again in MiXCR, with one record for every CDR3 protein. The sample has about 670,000 distinct CDR3 sequences; over 40% are singletons. The source material was blood. The receptors here all came from a woman of 80 years or more in good health. Both conserved end residues are part of each CDR3. Fields, in order: J gene, V gene, CDR3 protein.

>TRBJ2-1|TRBV5-1
CAGSRDREGNEQFF
>TRBJ2-3|TRBV6-6
CASSLRAGGTDTQYF
>TRBJ1-5|TRBV20-1
CSARTAGSISNQSQHF
>TRBJ1-6|TRBV9
CASSVEGQINSPLHF
>TRBJ2-2|TRBV5-1
CASAPWRAGELFF
>TRBJ2-5|TRBV29-1
CSVEGRLRETQYF
>TRBJ1-4|TRBV6-6
CASFAFNEKLFF
>TRBJ1-2|TRBV14
CASSLLTGEDYTF
>TRBJ2-1|TRBV5-1
CASSLAGTSGRFNEQFF
>TRBJ1-5|TRBV6-5
CASSQQTGGYQPQHF
>TRBJ2-7|TRBV7-8
CASSLAGVGSRYEQYF
>TRBJ2-2|TRBV12-3/TRBV12-4
CASRATGGRTGELFF
>TRBJ1-6|TRBV5-1
CASSAGGAGLKVTLHF
>TRBJ2-5|TRBV28
CASIPRGQIQETQYF
>NA|TRBV5-1
CASSWEGTYEQYF
>TRBJ2-1|TRBV4-1
CASSQEQASYNERFF
>TRBJ2-1|TRBV9
CASSVAGSDHNEQFF
>TRBJ2-7|TRBV7-8
CASSVHRVPSEQYF
>TRBJ2-1|TRBV14
CASSRRLISTGPLSSYNEQFF
>TRBJ1-1|TRBV2
CASSADRGAVGSKAFF
>TRBJ1-1|TRBV20-1
CSAQQGLNTEAFF
>TRBJ1-4|TRBV5-1
CASSPLDNNEKLFF
>TRBJ2-2|TRBV20-1
CSCGQTANTGELFF
>TRBJ2-7|TRBV11-2
CASSFDRGPLQYF
>TRBJ2-3|TRBV29-1
CSVAGLVSPDTQYF
>TRBJ1-3|TRBV4-2
CASSPPQVNSGNTIYF
>TRBJ2-7|TRBV20-1
CSARPSSYEQYF
>TRBJ2-3|TRBV29-1
CSAGQEHTDTQYF
>TRBJ2-1|TRBV7-9
CASSFETGISYNEQFF
>TRBJ2-1|TRBV6-2/TRBV6-3
CASSPRPDRHNEQFF
>TRBJ2-1|TRBV5-1
CASSPVGTNRNEQFF
>TRBJ2-1|TRBV5-1
CASSLEGLAYNEQFF
>TRBJ2-1|TRBV12-3/TRBV12-4
CASKGSGAGVVEQFF
>TRBJ2-1|TRBV4-1
CASSQDSRAYNEQFF
>TRBJ2-3|TRBV6-2/TRBV6-3
CASSPSPLGDTQYF
>TRBJ2-3|TRBV18
CASSPVGDSSTDTQYF
>TRBJ2-7|TRBV12-3/TRBV12-4
CASSRDRVNEQYF
>TRBJ2-3|TRBV7-3
CASSPNWTITDTQYF
>TRBJ2-4|TRBV20-1
CSANRVLAKNIQYF
>TRBJ2-1|TRBV12-3/TRBV12-4
CASRPQGPYNEQFF
>TRBJ2-1|TRBV12-3/TRBV12-4
CASRRAVNSYNEQFF
>TRBJ2-6|TRBV2
CASSEQKPSSGANVLTF
>TRBJ2-6|TRBV5-1
CASSGQLSSGANVLTF
>TRBJ2-3|TRBV6-5
CASSYGGLAGADTQYF
>TRBJ2-7|TRBV5-1
CASSPRDYKEGQYF
>TRBJ2-3|TRBV4-1
CASSQLAGGRTDAQYF
>TRBJ2-4|TRBV11-2
CASSLAGLGTSGRGNIQYF
>TRBJ2-7|TRBV11-1
CASSSSSNYEQYF
>TRBJ2-3|TRBV20-1
CSARSPGQSTDTQYF
>TRBJ1-4|TRBV5-1
CASSPRGNEKLFF
>TRBJ2-2|TRBV28
CASSRLGTSGRTGELFF
>TRBJ2-5|TRBV10-3
CAISWKAQETQYF
>TRBJ2-3|TRBV2
CASSGGALGDTQYF
>TRBJ2-3|TRBV7-9
CASSRTRNQQDTQYF
>TRBJ1-4|TRBV20-1
CSARDQLGTTTNEKLFF
>TRBJ2-2|TRBV28
CATASQGLTGELFF
>TRBJ2-3|TRBV12-5
CASGLPPGQGQYF
>TRBJ2-1|TRBV5-1
CASSLALPVSYNEQFF
>TRBJ2-3|TRBV9
CASSVDRDTDTQYF